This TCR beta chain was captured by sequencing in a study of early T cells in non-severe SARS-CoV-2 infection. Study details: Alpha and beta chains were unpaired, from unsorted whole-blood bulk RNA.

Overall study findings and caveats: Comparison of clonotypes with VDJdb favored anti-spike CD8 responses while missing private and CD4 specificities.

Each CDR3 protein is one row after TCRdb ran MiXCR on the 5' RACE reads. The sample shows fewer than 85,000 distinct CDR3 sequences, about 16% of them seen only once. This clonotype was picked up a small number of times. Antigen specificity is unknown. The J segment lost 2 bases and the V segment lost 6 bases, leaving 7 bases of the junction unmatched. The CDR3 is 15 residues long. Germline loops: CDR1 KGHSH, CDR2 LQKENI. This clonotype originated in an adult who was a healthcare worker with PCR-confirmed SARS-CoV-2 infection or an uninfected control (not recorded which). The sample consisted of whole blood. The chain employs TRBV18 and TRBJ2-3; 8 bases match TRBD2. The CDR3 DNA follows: TGTGCCAGCTCCGTATTAGCGGGACCCACAGATACGCAGTATTTT. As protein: CASSVLAGPTDTQYF.